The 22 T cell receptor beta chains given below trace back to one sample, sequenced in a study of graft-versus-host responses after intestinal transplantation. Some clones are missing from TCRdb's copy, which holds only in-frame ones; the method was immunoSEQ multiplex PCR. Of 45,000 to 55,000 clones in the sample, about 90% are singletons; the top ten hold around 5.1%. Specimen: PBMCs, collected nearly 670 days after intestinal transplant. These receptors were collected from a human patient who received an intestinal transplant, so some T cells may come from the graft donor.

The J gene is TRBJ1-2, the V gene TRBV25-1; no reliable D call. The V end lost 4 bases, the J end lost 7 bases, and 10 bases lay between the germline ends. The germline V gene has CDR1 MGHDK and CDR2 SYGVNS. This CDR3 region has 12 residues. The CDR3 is CASSVRIRGYTF. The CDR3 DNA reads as TGTGCCAGCAGTGTAAGGATTCGTGGCTACACCTTC.

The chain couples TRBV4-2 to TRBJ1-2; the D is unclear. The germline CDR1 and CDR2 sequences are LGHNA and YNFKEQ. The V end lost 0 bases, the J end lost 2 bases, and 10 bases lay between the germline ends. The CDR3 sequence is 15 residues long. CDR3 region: CASSQDRLSNYGYTF. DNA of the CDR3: TGTGCCAGCAGCCAAGATCGGTTGTCGAACTATGGCTACACCTTC.

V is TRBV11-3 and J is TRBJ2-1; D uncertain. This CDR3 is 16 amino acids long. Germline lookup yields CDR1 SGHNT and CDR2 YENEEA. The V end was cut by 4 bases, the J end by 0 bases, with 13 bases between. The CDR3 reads CASSSIGSGSYNEQFF. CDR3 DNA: TGTGCCAGCAGCTCCATCGGGTCGGGCTCCTACAATGAGCAGTTCTTC.

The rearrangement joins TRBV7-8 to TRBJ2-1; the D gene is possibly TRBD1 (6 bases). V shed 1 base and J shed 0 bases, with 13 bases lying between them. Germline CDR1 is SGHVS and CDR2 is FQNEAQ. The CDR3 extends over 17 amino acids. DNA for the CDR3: TGTGCCAGCAGCTTAGGGACAGATCTTAGCTCCTACAATGAGCAGTTCTTC. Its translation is CASSLGTDLSSYNEQFF.

The CDR3 protein is CASSSGTPGHREQFF. Here the CDR3 DNA reads TGTGCCAGCAGTTCCGGGACACCGGGCCATAGGGAGCAGTTCTTC. The rearrangement uses TRBV27 and TRBJ2-1, with D tentatively TRBD1 (6 bases). Per the germline V gene, CDR1 is MNHEY and CDR2 is SMNVEV (reference sequence). Deletions cut 4 bases from V and 10 bases from J, with 20 bases between. The CDR3 sequence is 15 residues long.

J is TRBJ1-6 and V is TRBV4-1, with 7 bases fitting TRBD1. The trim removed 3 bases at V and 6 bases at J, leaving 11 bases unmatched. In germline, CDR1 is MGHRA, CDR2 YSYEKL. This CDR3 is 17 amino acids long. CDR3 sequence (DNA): TGCGCCAGCAGCCAGAAGACCGGGACAGTAGCTAATTCACCCCTCCACTTT. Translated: CASSQKTGTVANSPLHF.

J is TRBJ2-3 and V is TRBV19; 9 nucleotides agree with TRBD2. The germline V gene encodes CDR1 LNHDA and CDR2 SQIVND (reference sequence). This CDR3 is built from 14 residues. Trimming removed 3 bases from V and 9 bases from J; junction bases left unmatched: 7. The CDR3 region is CASSMAGGQRTQYF. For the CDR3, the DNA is TGTGCCAGTAGTATGGCGGGGGGGCAGCGGACGCAGTATTTT.

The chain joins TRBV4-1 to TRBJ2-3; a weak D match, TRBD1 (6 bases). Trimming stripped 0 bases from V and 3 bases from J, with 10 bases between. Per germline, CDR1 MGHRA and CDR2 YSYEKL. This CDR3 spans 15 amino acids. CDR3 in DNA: TGCGCCAGCAGCCAAGAGGGGGCTCTGACAGATACGCAGTATTTT. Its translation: CASSQEGALTDTQYF.

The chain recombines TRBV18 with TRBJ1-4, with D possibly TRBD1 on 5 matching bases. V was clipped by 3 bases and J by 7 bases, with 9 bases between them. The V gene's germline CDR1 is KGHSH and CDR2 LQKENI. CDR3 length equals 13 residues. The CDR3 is CASSPPGSEKLFF. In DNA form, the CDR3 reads TGTGCCAGCTCACCCCCAGGGAGTGAAAAACTGTTTTTT. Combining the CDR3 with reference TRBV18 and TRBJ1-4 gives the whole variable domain NAGVMQNPRHLVRRRGQEARLRCSPMKGHSHVYWYRQLPEEGLKFMVYLQKENIIDESGMPKERFSAEFPKEGPSILRIQQVVRGDSAAYFCASSPPGSEKLFFGSGTQLSVL.

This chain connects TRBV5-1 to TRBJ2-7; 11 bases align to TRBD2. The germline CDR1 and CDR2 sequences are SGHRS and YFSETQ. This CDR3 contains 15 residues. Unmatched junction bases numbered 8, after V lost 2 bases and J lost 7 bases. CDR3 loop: CASSFLAGGQREQYF. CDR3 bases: TGCGCCAGCAGCTTCCTAGCGGGGGGCCAGAGGGAGCAGTACTTC.

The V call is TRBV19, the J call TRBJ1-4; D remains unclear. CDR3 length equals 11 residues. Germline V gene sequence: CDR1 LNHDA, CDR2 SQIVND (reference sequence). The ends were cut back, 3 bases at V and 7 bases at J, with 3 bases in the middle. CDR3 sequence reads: CASSIGEKLFF. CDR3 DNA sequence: TGTGCCAGTAGTATCGGTGAAAAACTGTTTTTT.

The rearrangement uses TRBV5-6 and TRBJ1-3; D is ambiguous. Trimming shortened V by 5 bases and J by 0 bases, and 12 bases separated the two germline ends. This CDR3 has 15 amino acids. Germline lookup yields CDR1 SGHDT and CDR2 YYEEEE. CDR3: CASRTSNRSGNTIYF. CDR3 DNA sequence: TGTGCCAGCAGAACGTCAAACCGCTCTGGAAACACCATATATTTT. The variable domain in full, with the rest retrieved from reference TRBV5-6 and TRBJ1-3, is DAGVTQSPTHLIKTRGQQVTLRCSPKSGHDTVSWYQQALGQGPQFIFQYYEEEERQRGNFPDRFSGHQFPNYSSELNVNALLLGDSALYLCASRTSNRSGNTIYFGEGSWLTVV.

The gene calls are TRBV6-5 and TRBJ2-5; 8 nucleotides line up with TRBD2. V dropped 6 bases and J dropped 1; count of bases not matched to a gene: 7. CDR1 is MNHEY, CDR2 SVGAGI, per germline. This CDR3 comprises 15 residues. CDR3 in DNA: TGTGCCAGCAGGCCACCGGGACTAGTCCAAGAGACCCAGTACTTC. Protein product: CASRPPGLVQETQYF.

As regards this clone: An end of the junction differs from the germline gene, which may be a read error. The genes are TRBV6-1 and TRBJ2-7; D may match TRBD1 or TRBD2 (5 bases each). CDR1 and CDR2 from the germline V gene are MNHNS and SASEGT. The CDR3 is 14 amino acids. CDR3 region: CAISEGTVNYEQYF. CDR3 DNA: TGTGCCATCAGTGAGGGGACGGTAAACTACGAGCAGTACTTC.

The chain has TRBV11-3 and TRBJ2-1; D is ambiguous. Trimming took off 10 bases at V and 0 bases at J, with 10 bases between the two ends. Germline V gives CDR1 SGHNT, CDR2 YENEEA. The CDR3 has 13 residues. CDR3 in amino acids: CATQLNSYNEQFF. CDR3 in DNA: TGTGCCACCCAGTTGAACTCCTACAATGAGCAGTTCTTC.

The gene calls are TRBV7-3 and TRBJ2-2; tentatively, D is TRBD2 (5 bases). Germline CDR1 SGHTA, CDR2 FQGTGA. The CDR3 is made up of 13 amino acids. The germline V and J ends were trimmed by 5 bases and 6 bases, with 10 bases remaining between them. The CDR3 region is CASSVDYAGELFF. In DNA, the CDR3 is TGTGCCAGCAGCGTCGACTACGCCGGGGAGCTGTTTTTT.

CDR3 sequence (DNA): TGTGCCAGCTCACCAGCCAGGGGGCGAACTAACTATGGCTACACCTTC. Translation gives CASSPARGRTNYGYTF. J is TRBJ1-2 and V is TRBV18; 8 nucleotides align to TRBD1. The V and J ends lost 2 bases and 0 bases, in that order; junction bases with no gene match: 5. Per the germline V gene, CDR1 is KGHSH and CDR2 is LQKENI. CDR3 length: 16 amino acids.

CDR3 residues: CASSRQGGNYEQYF. DNA for the CDR3: TGCGCCAGCAGCAGGCAGGGGGGCAACTACGAGCAGTACTTC. This chain links TRBV5-1 with TRBJ2-7; D possibly corresponds to TRBD1 (7 bases). The germline V and J ends were trimmed by 4 bases and 3 bases, with 14 bases remaining between them. The length of the CDR3 is 14 residues. Germline loops: CDR1 SGHRS, CDR2 YFSETQ.

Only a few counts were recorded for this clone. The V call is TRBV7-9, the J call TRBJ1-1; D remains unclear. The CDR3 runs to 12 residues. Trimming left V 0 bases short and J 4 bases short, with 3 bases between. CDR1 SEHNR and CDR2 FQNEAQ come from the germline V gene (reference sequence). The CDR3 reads CASSLASTEAFF. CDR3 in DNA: TGTGCCAGCAGCTTAGCTAGCACTGAAGCTTTCTTT.

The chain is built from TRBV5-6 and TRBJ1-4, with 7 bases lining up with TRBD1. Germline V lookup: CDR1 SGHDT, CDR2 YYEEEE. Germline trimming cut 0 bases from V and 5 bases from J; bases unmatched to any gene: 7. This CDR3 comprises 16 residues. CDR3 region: CASSLERGLGNEKLFF. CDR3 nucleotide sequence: TGTGCCAGCAGCTTGGAAAGGGGGCTAGGGAATGAAAAACTGTTTTTT.

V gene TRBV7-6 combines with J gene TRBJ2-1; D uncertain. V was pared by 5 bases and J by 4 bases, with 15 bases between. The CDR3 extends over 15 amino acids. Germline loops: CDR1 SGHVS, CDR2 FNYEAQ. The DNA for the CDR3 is TGTGCCAGCAGCCCACGGGCTAATATATACAATGAGCAGTTCTTC. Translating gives CASSPRANIYNEQFF.

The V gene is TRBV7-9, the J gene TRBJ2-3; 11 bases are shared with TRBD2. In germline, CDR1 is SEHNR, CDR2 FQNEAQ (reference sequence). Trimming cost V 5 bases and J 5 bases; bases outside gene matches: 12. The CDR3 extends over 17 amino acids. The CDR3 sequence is CASSRTGTSGTRDTQYF. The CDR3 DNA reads TGTGCCAGCAGCCGAACGGGGACTAGCGGCACGCGAGATACGCAGTATTTT.